This T cell receptor (beta chain) was obtained from a study of blood T cell repertoires in COVID-19 (dated by TCRdb to about 2020). Looking at the study overall: ImmuneRACE Cohort 3 recovered participants were defined by two consecutive negative NP/OP PCR tests, healthcare professional clearance, or symptom resolution. Samples from collaborators originated in the United States, Italy and Spain and spanned both the acute and convalescent phases of COVID-19. The material from the prospective study consisted of cDNA or gDNA derived from T cells, B-cell-depleted T cells, or PBMCs. Deeply sampled blood TCRbeta repertoires from subjects exposed to, actively infected with, or recovered from COVID-19 were included in the dataset. The repertoires were released in a freely available public database meant as a resource for research on the immune response to SARS-CoV-2. Samples were obtained from the ongoing ImmuneRACE study (first 160 participants) and from about 1,300 subjects provided by 6 global collaborators. Nearly every sample came with metadata listing a de-identified subject ID, COVID-19 status, age in years and sex. Where available, HLA class I and class II types were obtained from metadata supplied by the sample provider rather than from assay-based typing.

Participants in the prospective study were aged roughly 18 to 100 years, lived in about two dozen United States geographic areas, and enrolled through a virtual design. To assign participants to cohorts, the prospective study relied on clinical history that participants themselves reported in a screening survey and a study questionnaire. In the prospective study, whole blood, serum and a nasopharyngeal or oropharyngeal swab were collected from each participant by mobile phlebotomists. Participants in the prospective study had the option to provide additional blood draws and questionnaires over a roughly two-month period. Before DNA extraction, blood samples from the prospective study were shipped at room temperature or frozen. From the germline V gene, CDR1 is SGHAT and CDR2 is FQNNGV. Including the terminal cysteine and phenylalanine, the CDR3 comprises 17 residues. The entry retains the CDR3 DNA only, 51 bases that are in frame from base 1. V is cut by 6 bases and J by 2 bases, and the space between the germline ends is 20 bases.

The investigation overall reported the following: Clinical and demographic metadata were provided uncurated, with the amount varying by source and participant.

Worth noting for this clone: Its binding antigen is unknown. There are no base qualities to consult, and no much larger clone falls within one base.

The immunoSEQ Assay, a bias-controlled multiplex PCR, was used to amplify TCRbeta CDR3 regions from genomic DNA. In the original analysis: Nucleated cell counts per sample were estimated from amplification of reference gene primers within the assay. Sequence reads were collapsed and filtered to measure the absolute abundance of every unique TCRbeta CDR3 rearrangement. For each sample, productive Simpson clonality was calculated as the square root of Simpson's diversity index over productive rearrangements. In its TCRdb copy, this immuneACCESS table keeps in-frame sequences only and misses some clones. Where compared with another copy, unresolved V genes explain less than half of these, and the others have no known cause. The V and J calls and clone size were taken over from that table, and D and trimming were inferred from the DNA. Here the sample has a few hundred thousand clones; 88% occur a single time. The ten largest clonotypes hold around 2% of the sample.

This clonotype originated in a woman in her sixties or seventies in a cohort exposed to, infected with or recovered from COVID-19 (not recorded which). The sequence links TRBV11-2 to TRBJ1-3, with a weak D call of TRBD1 (5 bases match). Sequencing used PBMCs or T cells enriched from blood (not recorded which). The CDR3 here reads CASSRTTMQGTGNTIYF. The bases read TGTGCCAGCAGTCGAACTACGATGCAGGGAACTGGAAACACCATATATTTT. The reference TRBV11-2 and TRBJ1-3 proteins fill in what lies around the CDR3, so the full variable domain reads EAGVAQSPRYKIIEKRQSVAFWCNPISGHATLYWYQQILGQGPKLLIQFQNNGVVDDSQLPKDRFSAERLKGVDSTLKIQPAKLEDSAVYLCASSRTTMQGTGNTIYFGEGSWLTVV.